These 29 T cell receptor beta chains came from one sample sequenced in a study of technical replicates of blood from four donors (dated by TCRdb to 2017 to 2019). Library prep was done by the immunoSEQ multiplex PCR assay. The immuneACCESS repertoire file appears here via TCRdb, limited to in-frame rearrangements. These files lack a portion of the clones; in checked studies, under half of the deficit traces to unresolved V genes, and the cause of the others is not known. A total of some 67,000 clones appear in this sample, 95% to 98% of them only once. Clones ranked in the top ten supply about 0.16% of the sample. The sample was T cells isolated from PBMCs. The receptor source for this set is a human donor in good health.

This chain connects TRBV4-1 to TRBJ1-2; D gene uncertain. Germline assignment: CDR1 MGHRA and CDR2 YSYEKL. The ends were cut back, 2 bases at V and 3 bases at J, with 10 bases in the middle. This CDR3 comprises 14 residues. DNA of the CDR3: TGCGCCAGCAGCCAAATAGACACCGACTATGGCTACACCTTC. This translates into CASSQIDTDYGYTF.

The chain uses TRBV5-4 and TRBJ2-1; a weak D match, TRBD2 (5 bases). The germline V gene has CDR1 SGHNT and CDR2 YYREEE (reference sequence). CDR3 length equals 15 residues. The ends were cut back, 0 bases at V and 3 bases at J, with 10 bases in the middle. The DNA of the CDR3 is TGTGCCAGCAGCTTGGGCCCTAGCCTCTACAATGAGCAGTTCTTC. It specifies CASSLGPSLYNEQFF.

This chain uses TRBV10-1 with TRBJ2-3, with D maybe TRBD1 (6 bases). CDR3 length: 16 residues. V lost 5 bases and J 2 bases, leaving 17 bases between the germline ends. Germline CDR1 reads WNHNN; CDR2 reads SYGVQD (reference sequence). The CDR3 bases are TGCGCCAGCAGTCACCCACCCCGGACAGACACAGATACGCAGTATTTT. Translation gives CASSHPPRTDTDTQYF.

V is TRBV7-3 and J is TRBJ1-6, with TRBD1 as a possible D gene (6 bases). Trimming removed 0 bases from V and 9 bases from J, with 9 bases in between. CDR1 and CDR2 (germline): SGHTA, FQGTGA. This CDR3 spans 14 amino acids. The chain's CDR3 is CASSLTPGVSPLHF. Written as DNA, the CDR3 is TGTGCCAGCAGCTTAACCCCAGGGGTTTCACCCCTCCACTTT.

V gene TRBV9 combines with J gene TRBJ2-5; perhaps TRBD2 as D (6 bases). The CDR3 runs to 15 residues. The germline V gene has CDR1 SGDLS and CDR2 YYNGEE. The V gene lost 3 bases and the J gene lost 0 bases, with 12 bases spanning the gap. The CDR3 sequence: CASSERPGDQETQYF. CDR3 bases: TGTGCCAGCAGCGAAAGACCGGGGGACCAAGAGACCCAGTACTTC.

V gene TRBV6-5 combines with J gene TRBJ1-3, with D hard to call. Trimming stripped 6 bases from V and 3 bases from J, with 9 bases between. The CDR3 totals 13 residues. In germline, CDR1 is MNHEY, CDR2 SVGAGI. CDR3 bases: TGTGCCAGCAGGGTCTCAGGTGGAAACACCATATATTTT. Residues: CASRVSGGNTIYF.

The chain recombines TRBV25-1 with TRBJ1-5; D is possibly TRBD1 (6 bases). CDR1 is MGHDK, CDR2 SYGVNS, per germline. The CDR3 totals 12 residues. V was trimmed by 6 bases and J by 7 bases, leaving 10 bases between them. CDR3 loop: CASRYRDQPQHF. DNA of the CDR3: TGTGCCAGCAGGTACAGGGACCAGCCCCAGCATTTT.

This chain links TRBV27 with TRBJ2-4, with D tentatively TRBD2 (6 bases). Trimming took off 5 bases at V and 3 bases at J, with 17 bases between the two ends. The CDR3 totals 16 residues. Germline loops: CDR1 MNHEY, CDR2 SMNVEV (reference sequence). CDR3 DNA sequence: TGTGCCAGCAGTCATATCTCCGGGACTCACAAAAACATTCAGTACTTC. This codes for CASSHISGTHKNIQYF.

This rearrangement joins TRBV5-4 to TRBJ2-5; 9 nucleotides align to TRBD2. The CDR3 loop spans 15 amino acids. The germline V gene has CDR1 SGHNT and CDR2 YYREEE (reference sequence). V gave up 1 base and J gave up 1 base; unmatched junction bases: 2. The CDR3 here is CASSLTSGFQETQYF. The CDR3 DNA sequence: TGTGCCAGCAGCTTGACTAGCGGGTTCCAAGAGACCCAGTACTTC.

The genes are TRBV27 and TRBJ2-3; D is perhaps TRBD1 (6 bases). This CDR3 has 13 residues. From germline, CDR1 is MNHEY and CDR2 SMNVEV (reference sequence). With 6 bases removed from V and 5 bases from J, the gap between germline ends came to 12 bases. CDR3 coding DNA: TGTGCCAGCAGCCGTACAGGGCGAGATACGCAGTATTTT. As protein: CASSRTGRDTQYF.

The rearrangement joins TRBV5-1 to TRBJ2-3; weak D call: TRBD2 (5 bases). This CDR3 spans 11 amino acids. V was trimmed by 5 bases and J by 8 bases, leaving 9 bases between them. Germline CDR1 and CDR2: SGHRS and YFSETQ. The CDR3 region is CASRVEATQYF. The CDR3 DNA sequence: TGCGCCAGCAGGGTGGAGGCTACGCAGTATTTT.

The chain recombines TRBV5-5 with TRBJ1-5; 10 nucleotides agree with TRBD1. The CDR3 sequence is 17 residues long. Germline loops: CDR1 SGHKS, CDR2 YYEKEE (reference sequence). With 4 bases clipped from V and 0 bases from J, the junction kept 7 bases outside the gene matches. The CDR3 here is CASSLGQGGGSNQPQHF. The CDR3 coding sequence is TGTGCCAGCAGCCTAGGACAGGGGGGTGGTAGCAATCAGCCCCAGCATTTT.

Note on this clone: One junction end does not reproduce the germline sequence, and a read error may be involved. The rearrangement joins TRBV2 to TRBJ1-1; D possibly corresponds to TRBD1 (6 bases). Germline-derived CDR1 and CDR2 are SNHLY and FYNNEI. The CDR3 is made up of 13 amino acids. CDR3 amino acids: CASSEEQGTEAFF. The CDR3 nucleotides are TGTGCCAGCAGCGAAGAACAGGGCACTGAAGCTTTCTTT.

This clone was picked up one time. The rearrangement joins TRBV5-1 to TRBJ2-1; TRBD2 matches at 11 bases. CDR1 and CDR2 (germline): SGHRS, YFSETQ. CDR3 size: 16 residues. V lost 0 bases to trimming and J lost 9 bases; unmatched junction nucleotides: 8. In DNA, the CDR3 is TGCGCCAGCAGCTTGGACCCTAGCGGGGGGTGGGGTGAGCAGTTCTTC. This sequence encodes CASSLDPSGGWGEQFF.

The J gene is TRBJ1-6, the V gene TRBV9, with D maybe TRBD1 (6 bases). The V end lost 3 bases, the J end lost 5 bases, and 12 bases lay between the germline ends. This CDR3 region has 15 residues. Germline CDR1 reads SGDLS; CDR2 reads YYNGEE. The CDR3 sequence: CASSASTGDNSPLHF. In DNA form, the CDR3 reads TGTGCCAGCAGCGCTTCGACAGGAGATAATTCACCCCTCCACTTT.

The chain combines TRBV9 with TRBJ2-1; D gene ambiguous. The V and J ends lost 0 bases and 0 bases respectively, with 7 bases between them. The germline gives CDR1 SGDLS, CDR2 YYNGEE. The CDR3 spans 15 residues. CDR3 residues: CASSVEADSYNEQFF. The CDR3 nucleotides read TGTGCCAGCAGCGTAGAGGCGGACTCCTACAATGAGCAGTTCTTC.

The rearrangement joins TRBV7-9 to TRBJ1-4, with 7 positions matching TRBD1. V was clipped by 5 bases and J by 0 bases; unmatched bases: 9. The CDR3 spans 17 residues. The germline CDR1 and CDR2 sequences are SEHNR and FQNEAQ (reference sequence). The CDR3 reads CASSPLVGTATNEKLFF. In DNA, the CDR3 is TGTGCCAGCAGCCCTCTAGTAGGGACAGCAACTAATGAAAAACTGTTTTTT. Supplemented by reference TRBV7-9 and TRBJ1-4, the full variable domain reads DTGVSQNPRHKITKRGQNVTFRCDPISEHNRLYWYRQTLGQGPEFLTYFQNEAQLEKSRLLSDRFSAERPKGSFSTLEIQRTEQGDSAMYLCASSPLVGTATNEKLFFGSGTQLSVL.

In DNA, the CDR3 is TGTGCCAGCAGCCAAGCCGCAGATACGCAGTATTTT. Protein sequence: CASSQAADTQYF. V is TRBV14 and J is TRBJ2-3; D is uncertain. The germline V gene encodes CDR1 SGHDN and CDR2 FVKESK. CDR3 length: 12 amino acids. The V end was cut by 1 base, the J end by 4 bases, with 3 bases between.

This chain uses TRBV2 with TRBJ1-2; D unresolved. From germline, CDR1 is SNHLY and CDR2 FYNNEI. The CDR3 extends over 13 amino acids. With 6 bases removed from V and 6 bases from J, the gap between germline ends came to 14 bases. The CDR3 DNA is TGTGCCAGCAGGGCGGGCCCAGCGCATGGCTACACCTTC. Translation: CASRAGPAHGYTF. Supplemented by reference TRBV2 and TRBJ1-2, the full variable domain reads EPEVTQTPSHQVTQMGQEVILRCVPISNHLYFYWYRQILGQKVEFLVSFYNNEISEKSEIFDDQFSVERPDGSNFTLKIRSTKLEDSAMYFCASRAGPAHGYTFGSGTRLTVV.

The chain is built from TRBV9 and TRBJ2-3; D gene unclear. With 0 bases removed from V and 2 bases from J, the gap between germline ends came to 7 bases. CDR1 and CDR2 from the germline V gene are SGDLS and YYNGEE. The CDR3 length is 14 residues. In nucleotides, the CDR3 is TGTGCCAGCAGCGTAGAGAGCTACACAGATACGCAGTATTTT. It is translated as CASSVESYTDTQYF.

The J gene is TRBJ2-2, the V gene TRBV30; 10 bases line up with TRBD1. CDR1 is GTSNPN and CDR2 is SVGIG in the germline V gene (reference sequence). V lost 2 bases, J lost 3 bases, and 12 bases stayed unmatched. The CDR3 loop spans 18 amino acids. As DNA, the CDR3 is TGTGCCTGGAGTAAGGGGACTTACGGGACAGGGGACACCGGGGAGCTGTTTTTT. It is translated as CAWSKGTYGTGDTGELFF.

This clone was recorded once. The rearrangement uses TRBV6-1 and TRBJ2-7; weak D call: TRBD1 (6 bases). With 5 bases removed from V and 6 bases from J, the gap between germline ends came to 17 bases. The CDR3 runs 14 residues. Germline CDR1 is MNHNS and CDR2 is SASEGT. CDR3 coding DNA: TGTGCCAGCAGTCCCCGGGACAACACGGTCGAGCAGTACTTC. This sequence encodes CASSPRDNTVEQYF.

CDR3 region: CASRRLAGGLTDTQYF. The CDR3, as DNA: TGTGCCAGCAGGAGACTAGCGGGGGGTCTCACAGATACGCAGTATTTT. The chain joins TRBV2 to TRBJ2-3; 13 nucleotides align to TRBD2. J was trimmed by 2 bases and V by 6 bases; bases with no gene match: 5. The germline CDR1 and CDR2 sequences are SNHLY and FYNNEI. The CDR3 is 16 residues long.

J is TRBJ2-5 and V is TRBV18; D perhaps matches TRBD1 (6 bases). V was trimmed by 6 bases and J by 5 bases, leaving 16 bases between them. Per the germline V gene, CDR1 is KGHSH and CDR2 is LQKENI. This CDR3 is built from 14 residues. The DNA of the CDR3 is TGTGCCAGCTCCTCTGTGACAGGATGGGAGACCCAGTACTTC. As protein: CASSSVTGWETQYF.

This clone appeared once. The chain joins TRBV19 to TRBJ2-7; D is perhaps TRBD2 (5 bases). The CDR3 is 12 residues long. Germline V CDR1 and CDR2: LNHDA, SQIVND (reference sequence). Trimming stripped 5 bases from V and 3 bases from J, with 8 bases between. For the CDR3, the DNA is TGTGCCAGTAGTCCCGGACTCTACGAGCAGTACTTC. Protein sequence: CASSPGLYEQYF.

This rearrangement joins TRBV7-9 to TRBJ1-1, with D uncertain. Trimming left V 10 bases short and J 1 base short, with 10 bases between. The CDR3 totals 12 residues. Germline loops: CDR1 SEHNR, CDR2 FQNEAQ (reference sequence). CDR3 DNA sequence: TGTGCCACGTACGCGGGGAACACTGAAGCTTTCTTT. Encoded protein: CATYAGNTEAFF.

V and J are TRBV28 and TRBJ1-6, with 7 bases that match TRBD1. V gave up 5 bases and J gave up 11 bases; unmatched junction bases: 9. The CDR3 totals 14 residues. Germline CDR1 is MDHEN and CDR2 is SYDVKM. The CDR3 nucleotides read TGTGCCAGCAGTCCCCGCAGGGGGTCTCCACCCCTCCACTTT. Translation: CASSPRRGSPPLHF.

The chain is built from TRBV5-1 and TRBJ1-1; unclear D gene. Per germline, CDR1 SGHRS and CDR2 YFSETQ. Between the trimmed V and J ends, which lost 1 base and 1 base, there was a span of 5 bases. This CDR3 contains 13 residues. CDR3 amino acids: CASSLSRNTEAFF. The CDR3 DNA follows: TGCGCCAGCAGCTTGTCGAGGAACACTGAAGCTTTCTTT.

This rearrangement joins TRBV9 to TRBJ2-1, with D unresolved. The V and J ends lost 3 bases and 4 bases respectively, with 11 bases between them. From germline, CDR1 is SGDLS and CDR2 YYNGEE. The CDR3 runs 14 residues. For the CDR3, the DNA is TGTGCCAGCAGCGGGTCCAACCTATACAATGAGCAGTTCTTC. It codes for CASSGSNLYNEQFF.